Sequencing of this T cell receptor beta chain was carried out in a study of T-cell memory formation after mild COVID-19. TCRdb itself ran the 5' RACE reads through MiXCR, one entry per CDR3 protein. This table holds roughly 280,000 distinct CDR3 sequences, roughly 15% found once. V lost 4 bases, J lost 8 bases, and 32 bases lay in between. Germline-derived CDR1 and CDR2 are SGHAT and FQNNGV. CDR3 length: 19 residues. This clonotype was obtained from a man younger than 30 who had mild COVID-19 (a few samples of this study predate the infection). Cell type and time point are not known. The chain employs TRBV11-2 and TRBJ1-2; the D is unclear. Input material: PBMCs or a T cell subset sorted from them (not recorded which). CDR3 region: CASSSTVAPRTDGLWGYTF. As DNA, the CDR3 is TGTGCCAGCAGCTCGACTGTGGCGCCTCGGACGGATGGACTTTGGGGCTACACCTTC.